Below, one TCR beta chain is given with its context. Its antigen is undetermined. Germline V lookup: CDR1 SGHNT, CDR2 YYREEE (reference sequence). V was cut by 4 bases and J by 4 bases, with 14 bases left in between. The CDR3 is made up of 14 amino acids. In the original processing: To classify distant metastasis in papillary thyroid cancer, a model was built from CDR3 differences across clinicopathological groups. TCRdb reassembled clones from the PCR reads with MiXCR. The V and J calls here are based on TCRdb, not the publication. Of 2,000 to 2,500 clones listed, about 40% are singletons. This sample was included in a study of metastatic and nonmetastatic thyroid tumors. Background on the study: The authors compared repertoires across blood and tumor or nodule tissue from malignant and benign thyroid patients. Study-wide results and limits: Relative to benign nodules, malignant thyroid tumors were reportedly characterized by significantly elevated TCR beta diversity in blood and tumor.

Patients were all untreated before their thyroid surgery. The material sequenced was adjacent normal tissue. The V and J genes are TRBV5-4 and TRBJ1-2; tentative D call: TRBD1 (6 bases). The clonotype was recovered from a female donor with papillary thyroid cancer or a benign thyroid nodule (not recorded which). Some clones in this sample may be carry-over from other donors' samples. CDR3 sequence reads: CASSPGQKLYGYTF. The CDR3 DNA sequence: TGTGCCAGCAGCCCCGGACAGAAACTCTATGGCTACACCTTC.